This entry concerns a single T cell receptor (beta chain). Its specificity is not known. This sample was included in a study of cytomegalovirus exposure and HLA in healthy donors. The PCR made use of 60 Vbeta and 13 Jbeta primers. Original data processing: Roughly 11 million of the about 80 million unique TCR beta chains counted in a later analysis were shared. Sequencing used immunoSEQ multiplex PCR; TCRdb keeps in-frame clones, though not all of them. V and J calls and clone size are as listed in that table; D and trimming were resolved from the DNA. The sample gives approximately 150,000 clones, approximately 90% of which show up once; 0.85% to 1% is in the top ten. CDR1 MGHRA and CDR2 YSYEKL come from the germline V gene. V was clipped by 0 bases and J by 1 base, with 13 bases between them. The CDR3 is made up of 16 amino acids. The study, taken as a whole, reports: As a later analysis revealed, most CMV-associated TCR beta chains appeared HLA-restricted. Some public TCRs appeared in many individuals, while most sequences were rare. In a later analysis, TCR beta V- and J-gene trimming showed a link to a missense DCLRE1C variant.

Sequenced: PBMCs. The chain uses TRBV4-1 and TRBJ2-7; D possibly corresponds to TRBD2 (5 bases). The clonotype comes from a woman in her twenties or thirties in good health and CMV-seronegative. DNA of the CDR3: TGCGCCAGCAGCCAAGATCTGTTAGCGCAATCCTACGAGCAGTACTTC. As protein: CASSQDLLAQSYEQYF.